This TCR beta chain was documented in a study of OX40 agonist ivuxolimab in advanced cancers. Whole-study context: It was ivuxolimab, an agonistic anti-OX40 (CD134) antibody, that patients were treated with. The study gave patients intravenous ivuxolimab at 0.01 to 10 mg/kg every 2 weeks.

Here immunoSEQ multiplex PCR was the method, and the copy in TCRdb shows in-frame clones only, minus some. The table has about 48,000 clones, roughly 85% seen once. Germline assignment: CDR1 MGHRA and CDR2 YSYEKL. This CDR3 region has 19 residues. The trim removed 1 base at V and 0 bases at J, leaving 12 bases unmatched. The sequence came from an adult with an advanced solid tumor such as melanoma, head and neck, liver or kidney cancer. The sample here was CD4+ or CD8+ T cells sorted from blood, taken in a trial of the OX40 agonist ivuxolimab. The V and J genes are TRBV4-1 and TRBJ1-2; TRBD1 matches 9 bases. The CDR3 sequence is CASSQANGQGRVANYGYTF. As DNA, the CDR3 is TGCGCCAGCAGCCAAGCTAATGGACAGGGGAGGGTAGCTAACTATGGCTACACCTTC.